The 22 T cell receptor beta chains reported below all come from one sample, sequenced in a study of regulatory T cells in long-lasting Graves disease (dated by TCRdb to the early 2020s). The sample's time point label, decoded: persistent/refractory GD, antithyroid drugs over 5 years with positive TRAb. For both TCR sequencing and RNA sequencing, RNA was extracted from PBMCs in TRIzol. Library creation used multiplex PCR. Sequenced using an Illumina HiSeq 4000. iRepertoire HTBI primers and Arm-PCR amplification of CDR3 regions were used to construct TCR beta libraries. Through fastp at Q25 and MiXCR, TCRdb rebuilt clones from the public reads, retaining in-frame beta chains. Entries that share a CDR3 protein sequence are merged under the most common genes and DNA. The sample data list fewer than 600,000 distinct CDR3 sequences, and around a fifth of these were observed just once. The ten largest clones take up around 13% of the sample.

The sequences come from peripheral blood mononuclear cells (PBMCs), collected when the disease was refractory, from a patient treated with antithyroid drugs. The source of these receptors is a female donor with Graves disease.

This clonotype was detected only a few times. The chain joins TRBV19 to TRBJ1-2; 8 positions agree with TRBD1. Trimming cost V 5 bases and J 5 bases; bases outside gene matches: 7. Per germline, CDR1 LNHDA and CDR2 SQIVND (reference sequence). The CDR3 covers 14 residues. CDR3 nucleotides: TGTGCCAGTAGTGCCGAGGGGACAGGATATGGCTACACCTTC. Its protein is CASSAEGTGYGYTF.

This clonotype was seen a handful of times. The chain recombines TRBV19 with TRBJ2-7, with D tentatively TRBD1 (6 bases). This CDR3 is 16 amino acids long. In germline, CDR1 is LNHDA, CDR2 SQIVND (reference sequence). V dropped 5 bases and J dropped 0 bases, with 17 bases sitting between them. CDR3 sequence (DNA): TGTGCCAGTAGTCTCTCTTCAGGGGCGAGCTCCTACGAGCAGTACTTC. Amino acids: CASSLSSGASSYEQYF.

This clonotype has a count of ten or more. This chain uses TRBV7-2 with TRBJ2-2, with TRBD2 matching over 10 bases. After removal of 6 bases from V and 4 bases from J, the junction contained 11 bases not matched to a gene. The CDR3 is 17 residues long. Germline loops: CDR1 SGHTA, CDR2 FQGNSA. The CDR3: CASSPDVAGGVTGELFF. The CDR3, as DNA: TGTGCCAGCAGTCCAGACGTAGCGGGAGGCGTCACCGGGGAGCTGTTTTTT.

This clonotype was recorded at least ten times. The chain is built from TRBV12-3 or TRBV12-4 and TRBJ2-7; tentative D call: TRBD1 (6 bases). The CDR3 is made up of 14 amino acids. Trimming took off 5 bases at V and 4 bases at J, with 15 bases between the two ends. The CDR3 DNA sequence: TGTGCCAGCAGTCCCCCGACAGGTGGATACGAGCAGTACTTC. This encodes CASSPPTGGYEQYF.

This clonotype appeared a few times. The V and J genes are TRBV27 and TRBJ2-7; TRBD1 aligns across 10 bases. This CDR3 is 15 amino acids long. Trimming took 6 bases from V and 7 from J; bases not matched to a gene: 12. CDR1 MNHEY and CDR2 SMNVEV come from the germline V gene (reference sequence). CDR3 nucleotide sequence: TGTGCCAGCAGCCCGACAGGGGGCGCCTTGTATGAGCAGTACTTC. As protein: CASSPTGGALYEQYF.

This clonotype appeared many times. The gene calls are TRBV20-1 and TRBJ2-2; D may correspond to TRBD1 or TRBD2 (5 bases each). The CDR3 loop spans 15 amino acids. The V end lost 1 base, the J end lost 4 bases, and 13 bases lay between the germline ends. In germline, CDR1 is DFQATT, CDR2 SNEGSKA (reference sequence). CDR3: CSARVGERSTGELFF. The CDR3 DNA reads as TGCAGTGCTAGAGTGGGGGAGAGGAGCACCGGGGAGCTGTTTTTT.

This clonotype was recorded a few times. One base away lies a much larger clone, so this may be a sequencing read error. The V call is TRBV28, the J call TRBJ1-4; the match to TRBD1 covers 8 bases. The germline gives CDR1 MDHEN, CDR2 SYDVKM. The CDR3 covers 14 residues. In DNA form, the CDR3 reads TGTGCCAGCAGTTACAGGGGGTTTAATGGAAAACTGTTTTTT. Translated, it gives CASSYRGFNGKLFF.

The chain recombines TRBV2 with TRBJ2-3; unclear D gene. The CDR3 spans 16 residues. Germline V lookup: CDR1 SNHLY, CDR2 FYNNEI. V was shortened by 3 bases and J by 2 bases, with 15 bases between the two germline ends. CDR3 protein: CASSDATIRHTDTQYF. The CDR3 DNA follows: TGTGCCAGCAGTGATGCGACCATAAGACACACAGATACGCAGTATTTT.

Turning to this clonotype: A much larger clone lies one base from this, so it may be a read error. The chain is built from TRBV7-9 and TRBJ1-2; 7 positions agree with TRBD1. Germline V gene sequence: CDR1 SEHNR, CDR2 FQNEAQ (reference sequence). This CDR3 region has 13 residues. Trimming at V came to 5 bases and at J to 7 bases, leaving 7 bases not matched to a gene. CDR3 bases: TGTGCCAGCAGCCACCAGGGGGATGGTGGCTACACCTTC. Its translation: CASSHQGDGGYTF.

This clonotype has more than one count but fewer than ten. The chain employs TRBV7-3 and TRBJ1-1; D gene uncertain. Trimming shortened V by 2 bases and J by 0 bases, and 7 bases separated the two germline ends. The length of the CDR3 is 14 residues. Germline loops: CDR1 SGHTA, CDR2 FQGTGA. CDR3 nucleotides: TGTGCCAGCAGCTTAGACGGACTGAACACTGAAGCTTTCTTT. Its translation is CASSLDGLNTEAFF.

This clonotype was observed at least ten times. The chain carries TRBV25-1 and TRBJ1-2; TRBD1 agrees at 9 bases. V shed 5 bases, J shed 6 bases, and the junction held 10 bases outside the gene matches. CDR1 and CDR2 (germline): MGHDK, SYGVNS. CDR3 length equals 15 residues. The CDR3 region is CASSKGQGTFDGYTF. CDR3 DNA sequence: TGTGCCAGCAGTAAAGGACAGGGGACGTTTGATGGCTACACCTTC.

This clonotype turned up a few times. The chain is built from TRBV12-3 or TRBV12-4 and TRBJ2-1, with a possible D match to TRBD2 (7 bases). The CDR3 contains 14 residues. Trimming removed 6 bases from V and 6 bases from J, with 15 bases in between. CDR3 sequence (DNA): TGTGCCAGCAGGCCCAGGGGAGGGTTCAATGAGCAGTTCTTC. Translated: CASRPRGGFNEQFF.

This clonotype was observed a handful of times. The V gene is TRBV6-1, the J gene TRBJ1-6, with D hard to call. V lost 6 bases, J lost 0 bases, and 9 bases lay in between. CDR1 is MNHNS and CDR2 is SASEGT in the germline V gene. The CDR3 has 15 amino acids. The CDR3 bases are TGTGCCAGCAGAGCGGATCCCTCCTATAATTCACCCCTCCACTTT. Its translation is CASRADPSYNSPLHF.

The chain joins TRBV29-1 to TRBJ2-2, with D possibly being TRBD2 (5 bases). Deletions cut 6 bases from V and 5 bases from J, with 13 bases between. CDR1 is SQVTM, CDR2 ANQGSEA, per germline. The CDR3 has 13 residues. CDR3: CSVRRDETGELFF. The CDR3 DNA is TGCAGCGTCCGTCGGGATGAGACCGGGGAGCTGTTTTTT.

The chain recombines TRBV30 with TRBJ1-4; D is undetermined. The germline V and J ends were trimmed by 5 bases and 7 bases, with 8 bases remaining between them. The length of the CDR3 is 11 residues. Germline-derived CDR1 and CDR2 are GTSNPN and SVGIG (reference sequence). CDR3 nucleotide sequence: TGTGCCTGGCAATTCGGTGAAAAACTGTTTTTT. Protein product: CAWQFGEKLFF.

Only a few counts were recorded for this clonotype. The chain joins TRBV2 to TRBJ1-1; D uncertain. The germline V and J ends were trimmed by 7 bases and 3 bases, with 12 bases remaining between them. CDR3 size: 13 residues. Germline CDR1 reads SNHLY; CDR2 reads FYNNEI. The CDR3 region has the DNA TGTGCCAGCACCTCGGACCTATACACTGAAGCTTTCTTT. Its translation: CASTSDLYTEAFF. The full variable domain, its missing parts supplied by reference TRBV2 and TRBJ1-1, is EPEVTQTPSHQVTQMGQEVILRCVPISNHLYFYWYRQILGQKVEFLVSFYNNEISEKSEIFDDQFSVERPDGSNFTLKIRSTKLEDSAMYFCASTSDLYTEAFFGQGTRLTVV.

This clonotype was recorded many times. This rearrangement joins TRBV15 to TRBJ2-7; D call uncertain. Germline CDR1 LNHNV, CDR2 YYDKDF (reference sequence). This CDR3 is 14 amino acids long. Trimming pared 3 bases from V and 3 bases from J, leaving 12 bases between. The CDR3 DNA is TGTGCCACCAGCAGTAGGGCCTCTGGCTACGAGCAGTACTTC. Residues: CATSSRASGYEQYF.

This clonotype showed up just a few times. The gene calls are TRBV7-9 and TRBJ2-7; tentatively, D is TRBD1 or TRBD2 (5 bases each). V lost 8 bases and J 0 bases, leaving 14 bases between the germline ends. CDR1 and CDR2 from the germline V gene are SEHNR and FQNEAQ (reference sequence). CDR3 length equals 14 residues. CDR3 amino acids: CASGSGGGSYEQYF. The CDR3, as DNA: TGTGCCAGCGGGTCTGGTGGGGGCTCCTACGAGCAGTACTTC.

The V call is TRBV30, the J call TRBJ1-2, with D unclear. The V end lost 0 bases, the J end lost 2 bases, and 7 bases lay between the germline ends. CDR3 length equals 13 residues. Germline CDR1 reads GTSNPN; CDR2 reads SVGIG (reference sequence). The CDR3 DNA reads TGTGCCTGGAGTGTACAGAGGAACTATGGCTACACCTTC. Protein sequence: CAWSVQRNYGYTF.

This clonotype was detected ten times or more. The chain joins TRBV7-2 to TRBJ1-6; 7 bases line up with TRBD1. CDR1 and CDR2 (germline): SGHTA, FQGNSA. The CDR3 consists of 14 residues. J was trimmed by 6 bases and V by 2 bases; bases with no gene match: 1. CDR3 region: CASSLNRGNSPLHF. The CDR3 DNA sequence: TGTGCCAGCAGCTTAAACAGGGGTAATTCACCCCTCCACTTT.

This clonotype was detected ten times or more. The J gene is TRBJ2-7, the V gene TRBV6-1; D is uncertain. CDR1 and CDR2 from the germline V gene are MNHNS and SASEGT. The CDR3 is made up of 13 amino acids. V was pared by 6 bases and J by 0 bases, with 9 bases between. The CDR3 coding sequence is TGTGCCAGCAGAACCCCAGGCTCCTACGAGCAGTACTTC. The encoded protein is CASRTPGSYEQYF.

This clonotype has a count of ten or more. The chain uses TRBV6-5 and TRBJ1-1; tentatively, D is TRBD1 (5 bases). The germline V gene has CDR1 MNHEY and CDR2 SVGAGI. The CDR3 has 14 amino acids. With 4 bases removed from V and 2 bases from J, the gap between germline ends came to 11 bases. The CDR3: CASSSIDRNTEAFF. CDR3 bases: TGTGCCAGCAGTTCGATAGACAGAAACACTGAAGCTTTCTTT.